Below are 20 T cell receptor beta chains sequenced from a single sample in a study of blood T cell repertoires in COVID-19. The repertoire was sequenced with immunoSEQ multiplex PCR; TCRdb's copy has only in-frame clones and lacks some. The repertoire holds around 41,000 clones, with more than 90% as singletons. Input material: peripheral blood. These receptors were obtained from a human donor in a cohort sampled during active COVID-19.

The chain employs TRBV7-2 and TRBJ1-1; tentative D call: TRBD1 (5 bases). V was shortened by 4 bases and J by 3 bases, with 15 bases between the two germline ends. Germline V gives CDR1 SGHTA, CDR2 FQGNSA. The length of the CDR3 is 15 residues. CDR3 protein: CASSSRVLGDTEAFF. The CDR3 DNA is TGTGCCAGCAGCTCAAGGGTATTAGGGGACACTGAAGCTTTCTTT.

The chain recombines TRBV15 with TRBJ2-2, with 9 bases matching TRBD2. Germline-derived CDR1 and CDR2 are LNHNV and YYDKDF (reference sequence). The CDR3 loop spans 16 amino acids. Trimming cost V 0 bases and J 7 bases; bases outside gene matches: 6. The DNA for the CDR3 is TGTGCCACCAGCAGAGAAGGCGGGAGGGCCAACGGGGAGCTGTTTTTT. Amino acid sequence: CATSREGGRANGELFF.

The chain has TRBV10-3 and TRBJ2-7; 8 positions match TRBD2. Germline V lookup: CDR1 ENHRY, CDR2 SYGVKD. J lost 0 bases, V lost 8 bases, and 3 bases had no gene match. The CDR3 contains 13 residues. CDR3 in amino acids: CAIASGSSYEQYF. CDR3 DNA: TGTGCCATCGCGAGCGGGAGCTCCTACGAGCAGTACTTC.

The chain has TRBV29-1 and TRBJ1-1; the match to TRBD1 covers 9 bases. The V segment lost 7 bases and the J segment 5 bases; nucleotides outside the gene matches: 8. Germline V lookup: CDR1 SQVTM, CDR2 ANQGSEA. The CDR3 has 13 amino acids. The chain's CDR3 is CSARQGVGTEAFF. In DNA, the CDR3 is TGCAGCGCTCGACAGGGGGTGGGGACTGAAGCTTTCTTT. The full variable domain, its missing parts supplied by reference TRBV29-1 and TRBJ1-1, is SAVISQKPSRDICQRGTSLTIQCQVDSQVTMMFWYRQQPGQSLTLIATANQGSEATYESGFVIDKFPISRPNLTFSTLTVSNMSPEDSSIYLCSARQGVGTEAFFGQGTRLTVV.

The chain links TRBV7-2 to TRBJ1-1; no reliable D call. This CDR3 is 14 amino acids long. Germline V gives CDR1 SGHTA, CDR2 FQGNSA. Trimming took 5 bases from V and 11 from J, leaving 21 bases between them. The CDR3 spells CASSADPVLLTAFF. In DNA, the CDR3 is TGTGCCAGCAGCGCCGATCCTGTCCTTCTGACTGCTTTCTTT.

This clone was observed a handful of times. This chain uses TRBV9 with TRBJ1-3; D may be TRBD1 (5 bases). Per germline, CDR1 SGDLS and CDR2 YYNGEE. V was cut by 0 bases and J by 0 bases, with 13 bases left in between. The CDR3 length is 17 residues. In nucleotides, the CDR3 is TGTGCCAGCAGCGTAGCTACAGGAATGGGCTCTGGAAACACCATATATTTT. Translating it yields CASSVATGMGSGNTIYF.

DNA for the CDR3: TGTGCCTGGAGTGTACGACAGGGGGAGCGCACAGATACGCAGTATTTT. As protein: CAWSVRQGERTDTQYF. The chain links TRBV30 to TRBJ2-3, with 9 positions matching TRBD1. Trimming took 0 bases from V and 1 from J; bases not matched to a gene: 5. The CDR3 is 16 amino acids. The germline V gene has CDR1 GTSNPN and CDR2 SVGIG (reference sequence).

The rearrangement joins TRBV7-2 to TRBJ2-5; D may be TRBD1 (6 bases). This CDR3 has 15 residues. The germline V and J ends were trimmed by 1 base and 1 base, with 10 bases remaining between them. Germline-derived CDR1 and CDR2 are SGHTA and FQGNSA. CDR3 bases: TGTGCCAGCAGCTTAGTGGGACACCTCCAAGAGACCCAGTACTTC. It codes for CASSLVGHLQETQYF. Combining the CDR3 with reference TRBV7-2 and TRBJ2-5 gives the whole variable domain GAGVSQSPSNKVTEKGKDVELRCDPISGHTALYWYRQSLGQGLEFLIYFQGNSAPDKSGLPSDRFSAERTGGSVSTLTIQRTQQEDSAVYLCASSLVGHLQETQYFGPGTRLLVL.

The chain couples TRBV5-5 to TRBJ2-7; 10 bases align to TRBD1. This CDR3 is 16 amino acids long. Germline CDR1 reads SGHKS; CDR2 reads YYEKEE (reference sequence). V shed 3 bases and J 1 base; nucleotides not matched to a gene: 7. The CDR3 reads CASSSTGTGVSYEQYF. In DNA form, the CDR3 reads TGTGCCAGCAGCTCAACCGGGACAGGGGTATCCTACGAGCAGTACTTC.

J is TRBJ2-3 and V is TRBV20-1; 8 bases are a match to TRBD1. CDR1 and CDR2 (germline): DFQATT, SNEGSKA (reference sequence). This CDR3 region has 14 residues. V lost 3 bases to trimming and J lost 1 base; unmatched junction nucleotides: 3. The chain's CDR3 is CSASQGARTDTQYF. The CDR3 region has the DNA TGCAGTGCTAGTCAGGGGGCTCGCACAGATACGCAGTATTTT.

In DNA form, the CDR3 reads TGTGCCAGCAGCTTGGCGGCCTCCTACGAGCAGTACTTC. Translation gives CASSLAASYEQYF. The chain couples TRBV11-2 to TRBJ2-7, with no clear D. Trimming took off 3 bases at V and 0 bases at J, with 6 bases between the two ends. The CDR3 has 13 amino acids. CDR1 and CDR2 (germline): SGHAT, FQNNGV.

This clone was recorded once. The J gene is TRBJ2-3, the V gene TRBV4-1, with 7 positions matching TRBD2. The CDR3 is made up of 16 amino acids. Germline V gene data show CDR1 as MGHRA and CDR2 as YSYEKL. J was trimmed by 0 bases and V by 0 bases; bases with no gene match: 3. The CDR3 DNA sequence: TGCGCCAGCAGCCAAGATCGGGGGGTAAGCACAGATACGCAGTATTTT. Its translation is CASSQDRGVSTDTQYF.

This clone has a single count. The CDR3 reads CAWSIGDDTIYF. The CDR3 DNA sequence: TGTGCCTGGAGTATCGGGGATGACACCATATATTTT. This sequence joins TRBV30 and TRBJ1-3, with D uncertain. Germline CDR1 GTSNPN, CDR2 SVGIG (reference sequence). V was shortened by 2 bases and J by 8 bases, with 10 bases between the two germline ends. The CDR3 sequence is 12 residues long.

This rearrangement joins TRBV6-4 to TRBJ2-3; 10 bases map to TRBD2. Germline V gene lookup returns CDR1 MRHNA and CDR2 SNTAGT. The V and J ends lost 3 bases and 6 bases, in that order; junction bases with no gene match: 6. The CDR3 covers 15 residues. CDR3 protein: CASSEVAGGRDTQYF. CDR3 bases: TGTGCCAGCAGTGAGGTAGCGGGGGGTCGTGATACGCAGTATTTT.

The V gene is TRBV7-2, the J gene TRBJ1-6, with D maybe TRBD1 (6 bases). Germline lookup yields CDR1 SGHTA and CDR2 FQGNSA. The CDR3 is 15 amino acids. The V end lost 1 base, the J end lost 7 bases, and 11 bases lay between the germline ends. The CDR3 DNA is TGTGCCAGCAGCTTAGACCGGACAGAAAATTCACCCCTCCACTTT. Protein product: CASSLDRTENSPLHF. Full variable domain (rest looked up from reference TRBV7-2 and TRBJ1-6): GAGVSQSPSNKVTEKGKDVELRCDPISGHTALYWYRQSLGQGLEFLIYFQGNSAPDKSGLPSDRFSAERTGGSVSTLTIQRTQQEDSAVYLCASSLDRTENSPLHFGNGTRLTVT.

The chain's CDR3 is CASSRAGGAYTDTQYF. CDR3 DNA sequence: TGTGCCAGCAGTCGAGCAGGGGGCGCGTACACAGATACGCAGTATTTT. The rearrangement links TRBV7-8 to TRBJ2-3, with 8 bases aligning to TRBD1. The trim removed 6 bases at V and 2 bases at J, leaving 10 bases unmatched. CDR1 SGHVS and CDR2 FQNEAQ come from the germline V gene. The CDR3 contains 16 residues.

The CDR3 reads CATSRGGYTDTQYF. The CDR3 nucleotides read TGTGCCACTTCGCGGGGGGGGTACACAGATACGCAGTATTTT. The V gene is TRBV24-1, the J gene TRBJ2-3; 9 bases line up with TRBD2. Germline values: CDR1 KGHDR, CDR2 SFDVKD. With 10 bases clipped from V and 2 bases from J, the junction kept 6 bases outside the gene matches. The CDR3 contains 14 residues.

This clone appeared a single time. The chain links TRBV11-2 to TRBJ2-1; 13 bases agree with TRBD2. This CDR3 is 16 amino acids long. Per germline, CDR1 SGHAT and CDR2 FQNNGV. V was pared by 6 bases and J by 8 bases, with 10 bases of the junction left unmatched. CDR3 loop: CASSFVTSGRAHEQFF. Here the CDR3 DNA reads TGTGCCAGCAGTTTCGTTACTAGCGGGAGGGCCCATGAGCAGTTCTTC.

The rearrangement joins TRBV7-9 to TRBJ1-3, with 9 bases fitting TRBD1. CDR3 size: 17 residues. Germline V gene lookup returns CDR1 SEHNR and CDR2 FQNEAQ (reference sequence). Trimming at V came to 2 bases and at J to 4 bases, leaving 9 bases not matched to a gene. CDR3 coding DNA: TGTGCCAGCAGCTTATCCTTTGGGGACAGGGACGGAAACACCATATATTTT. This encodes CASSLSFGDRDGNTIYF.

This chain links TRBV20-1 with TRBJ2-3, with TRBD2 matching 8 bases. This CDR3 has 15 residues. In germline, CDR1 is DFQATT, CDR2 SNEGSKA (reference sequence). The trim removed 3 bases at V and 2 bases at J, leaving 7 bases unmatched. In nucleotides, the CDR3 is TGCAGTGCTAGTTTGTCGGGGGGGCTCACAGATACGCAGTATTTT. This codes for CSASLSGGLTDTQYF.